A selection of T cell receptor beta chains follows, all from one sample in a study of shared clonotypes between healthy human individuals. The repertoire was sequenced with immunoSEQ multiplex PCR; TCRdb's copy has only in-frame clones and lacks some. This table holds around 940,000 clones, 60% to 85% found once. Sequencing was done on a sample of memory CD4+ T cells sorted from blood. These receptors came from a man aged 18 to 35 in good health. CDR3s include the opening cysteine and the closing phenylalanine or tryptophan. A D gene is named only where the DNA matches it firmly. Size values are once, few and many counts, or a class for expanded clones, and some rows have none.

NA | TRBJ2-1 | TRBV6-6 | NA | TGTGCCAGCAGTACCTTGGACGGCTCCTACAATGAGCAGTTCTTC | CASSTLDGSYNEQFF
NA | TRBJ2-7 | TRBV28 | NA | TGTGCCAGCACCGCCGACAGCTACAATTACGAGCAGTACTTC | CASTADSYNYEQYF
NA | TRBJ1-6 | TRBV14 | once | TGTGCCAGCAGCCTGGTCCGGTGGGACTCACCCCTCCACTTT | CASSLVRWDSPLHF
NA | TRBJ2-2 | TRBV7-3 | once | TGTGCCAGCAGCTGGGAAGGGTCGAACACCGGGGAGCTGTTTTTT | CASSWEGSNTGELFF
TRBD2 | TRBJ2-1 | TRBV5-5 | NA | TGTGCCAGCAGCTTTGGACTAGCGCAGGATGAGCAGTTCTTC | CASSFGLAQDEQFF
NA | TRBJ2-2 | TRBV14 | NA | TGTGCCAGCAGCCAAGACGTCTGGACCGGGGAGCTGTTTTTT | CASSQDVWTGELFF
NA | TRBJ2-3 | TRBV7-9 | NA | TGTGCCAGCAGCTTACGGGCAGGGGAGGGCCCCAGCACAGATACGCAGTATTTT | CASSLRAGEGPSTDTQYF
TRBD2 | TRBJ2-2 | TRBV4-1 | NA | TGCGCCAGCAGCCAGCCCGGGACTAGCTCCGGGGAGCTGTTTTTT | CASSQPGTSSGELFF
NA | TRBJ2-7 | TRBV30 | NA | TGTGCCTGGGGGACTCCGTCGGGGCAGTACTTC | CAWGTPSGQYF
NA | TRBJ2-2 | TRBV11-2 | NA | TGTGCCAGCAGCTTAGTAGGGGGGCTTTACACCGGGGAGCTGTTTTTT | CASSLVGGLYTGELFF
TRBD1 | TRBJ2-1 | TRBV4-1 | few | TGCGCCAGCAGCCAAGTAACGGGACAGAGATTTTACAATGAGCAGTTCTTC | CASSQVTGQRFYNEQFF
NA | TRBJ1-2 | TRBV7-9 | NA | TGTGCCAGCAGCCTAGAGTCAGGCTTCTACACCTTC | CASSLESGFYTF
NA | TRBJ1-4 | TRBV18 | NA | TGTGCCAGCTCACCGCCAGGGAATGAAAAACTGTTTTTT | CASSPPGNEKLFF
NA | TRBJ2-3 | TRBV7-9 | NA | TGTGCCAGCAGCAATATTCAAGGGACAGATACGCAGTATTTT | CASSNIQGTDTQYF
NA | TRBJ1-1 | TRBV11-2 | NA | TGTGCCAGCAGCCCGAGGGGTGACAGCTGGAAAGCTTTCTTT | CASSPRGDSWKAFF
TRBD2 | TRBJ2-7 | TRBV5-4 | NA | TGTGCCAGCAGCGTAACTAGCGGGGGGGCCTACGAGCAGTACTTC | CASSVTSGGAYEQYF
NA | TRBJ2-2 | TRBV25-1 | NA | TGTGCCAGCAGTGAGAATAGCGGGGAGCTGTTTTTT | CASSENSGELFF
NA | TRBJ1-5 | TRBV6-1 | NA | TGTGCCAGCAGTGAAGTTGATCCCAATCAGCCCCAGCATTTT | CASSEVDPNQPQHF
NA | TRBJ2-2 | TRBV6-1 | NA | TGTGCCAGCAGCAGCACGACAGGGAACACCGGGGAGCTGTTTTTT | CASSSTTGNTGELFF
TRBD2 | TRBJ2-1 | TRBV5-6 | NA | TGTGCCAGCAGGATGGTCGGTAGCGGGAGAATGAATGAGCAGTTCTTC | CASRMVGSGRMNEQFF
NA | TRBJ2-3 | TRBV6-4 | NA | TGTGCCAGCAGAGCCCAAGGGGGTACGCAGTATTTT | CASRAQGGTQYF
TRBD2 | TRBJ2-3 | TRBV4-3 | once | TGCGCCAGCAGCCAAATGACGACTAGCGGATCCACAGATACGCAGTATTTT | CASSQMTTSGSTDTQYF
TRBD1 | TRBJ1-2 | TRBV2 | few | TGTGCCAGCATTCGGGACAGGGGGACTGGCTACACCTTC | CASIRDRGTGYTF
TRBD1 | TRBJ1-2 | TRBV10-3 | NA | TGTGCCATCAGGACAGGGGCGGGAGGCTACACCTTC | CAIRTGAGGYTF
TRBD1 | TRBJ2-3 | TRBV7-9 | NA | TGTGCCAGCACCATTGGGGGACAGATCACAGATACGCAGTATTTT | CASTIGGQITDTQYF